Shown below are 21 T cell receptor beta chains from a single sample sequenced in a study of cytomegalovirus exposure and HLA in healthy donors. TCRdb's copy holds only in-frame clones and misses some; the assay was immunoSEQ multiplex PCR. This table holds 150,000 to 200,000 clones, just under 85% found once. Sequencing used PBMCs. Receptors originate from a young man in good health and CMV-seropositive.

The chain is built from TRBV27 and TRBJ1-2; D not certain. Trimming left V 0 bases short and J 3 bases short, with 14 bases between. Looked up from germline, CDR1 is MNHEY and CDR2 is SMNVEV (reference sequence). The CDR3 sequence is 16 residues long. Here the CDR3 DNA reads TGTGCCAGCAGTTTATCCTCTGGAGAGGGATACTATGGCTACACCTTC. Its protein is CASSLSSGEGYYGYTF.

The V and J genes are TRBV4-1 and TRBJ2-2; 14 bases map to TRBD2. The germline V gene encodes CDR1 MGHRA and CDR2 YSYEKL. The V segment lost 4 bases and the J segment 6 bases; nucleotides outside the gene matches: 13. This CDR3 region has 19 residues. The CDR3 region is CASSRSGRGTSGGAGELFF. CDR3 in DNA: TGCGCCAGCAGCCGGAGCGGTCGTGGGACTAGCGGGGGTGCCGGGGAGCTGTTTTTT.

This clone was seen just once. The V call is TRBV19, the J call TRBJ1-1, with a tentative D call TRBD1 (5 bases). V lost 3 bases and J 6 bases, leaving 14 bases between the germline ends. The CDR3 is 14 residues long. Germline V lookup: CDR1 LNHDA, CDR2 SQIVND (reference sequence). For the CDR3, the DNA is TGTGCCAGTAGTATCCCCCCAGGGCCGGCTGAAGCTTTCTTT. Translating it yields CASSIPPGPAEAFF.

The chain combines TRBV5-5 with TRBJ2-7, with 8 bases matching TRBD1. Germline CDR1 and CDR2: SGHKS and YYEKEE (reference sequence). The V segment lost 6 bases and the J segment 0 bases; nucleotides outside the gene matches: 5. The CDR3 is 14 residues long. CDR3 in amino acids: CASIKGTGSYEQYF. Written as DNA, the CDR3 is TGTGCCAGCATCAAAGGGACAGGCTCCTACGAGCAGTACTTC.

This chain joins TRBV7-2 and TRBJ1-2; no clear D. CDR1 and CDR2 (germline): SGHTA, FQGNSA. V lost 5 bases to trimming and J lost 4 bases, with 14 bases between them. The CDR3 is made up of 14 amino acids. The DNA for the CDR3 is TGTGCCAGCAGCCCCAGCGGGTCCTTCTATGGCTACACCTTC. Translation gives CASSPSGSFYGYTF.

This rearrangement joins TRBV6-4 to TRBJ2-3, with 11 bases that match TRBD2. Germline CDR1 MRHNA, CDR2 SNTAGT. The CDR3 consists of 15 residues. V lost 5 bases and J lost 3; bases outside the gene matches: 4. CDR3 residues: CASSPSSGGTDTQYF. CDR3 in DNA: TGTGCCAGCAGTCCCTCTAGCGGGGGGACAGATACGCAGTATTTT.

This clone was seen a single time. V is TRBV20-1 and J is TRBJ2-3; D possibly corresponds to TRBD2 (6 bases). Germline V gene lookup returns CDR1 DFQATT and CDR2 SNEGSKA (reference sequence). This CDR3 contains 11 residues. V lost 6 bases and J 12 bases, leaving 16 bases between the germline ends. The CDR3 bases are TGCAGTGCCACCCCGGGACTTCCCCAGTATTTT. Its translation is CSATPGLPQYF.

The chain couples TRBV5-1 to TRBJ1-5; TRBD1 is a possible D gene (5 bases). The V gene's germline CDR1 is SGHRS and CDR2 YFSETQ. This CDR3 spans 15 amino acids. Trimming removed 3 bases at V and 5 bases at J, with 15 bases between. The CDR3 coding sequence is TGCGCCAGCAGCTCCCAGGGTGGCAAGCATCAGCCCCAGCATTTT. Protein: CASSSQGGKHQPQHF.

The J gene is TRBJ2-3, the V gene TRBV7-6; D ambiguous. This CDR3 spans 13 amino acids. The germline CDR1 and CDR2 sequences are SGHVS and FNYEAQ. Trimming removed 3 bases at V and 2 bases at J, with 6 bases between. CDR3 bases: TGTGCCAGCAGCTTGGCCGTCACAGATACGCAGTATTTT. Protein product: CASSLAVTDTQYF.

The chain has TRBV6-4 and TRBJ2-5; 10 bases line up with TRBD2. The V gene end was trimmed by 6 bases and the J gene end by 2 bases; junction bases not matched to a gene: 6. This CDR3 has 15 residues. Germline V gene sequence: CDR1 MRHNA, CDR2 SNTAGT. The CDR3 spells CASRERGGPQETQYF. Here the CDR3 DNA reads TGTGCCAGCAGAGAGCGGGGGGGCCCTCAAGAGACCCAGTACTTC.

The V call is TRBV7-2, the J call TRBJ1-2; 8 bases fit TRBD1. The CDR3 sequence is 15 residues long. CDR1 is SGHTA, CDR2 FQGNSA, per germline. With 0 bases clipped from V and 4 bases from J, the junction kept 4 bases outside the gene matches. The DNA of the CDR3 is TGTGCCAGCAGCTTAGCTCCAGGGGGCAGCTATGGCTACACCTTC. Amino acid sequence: CASSLAPGGSYGYTF.

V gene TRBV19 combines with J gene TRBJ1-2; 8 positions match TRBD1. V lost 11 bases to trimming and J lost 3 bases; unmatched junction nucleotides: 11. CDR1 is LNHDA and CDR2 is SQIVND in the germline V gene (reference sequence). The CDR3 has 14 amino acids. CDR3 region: CASSYRGFDYGYTF. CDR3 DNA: TGTGCCTCCTCGTACAGGGGGTTCGACTATGGCTACACCTTC.

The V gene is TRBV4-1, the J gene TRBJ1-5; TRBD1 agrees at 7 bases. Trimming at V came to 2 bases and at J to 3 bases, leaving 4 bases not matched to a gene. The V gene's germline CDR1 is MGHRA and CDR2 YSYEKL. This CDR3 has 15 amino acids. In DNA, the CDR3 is TGCGCCAGCAGCCAATCCACAGGGGACAATCAGCCCCAGCATTTT. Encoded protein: CASSQSTGDNQPQHF.

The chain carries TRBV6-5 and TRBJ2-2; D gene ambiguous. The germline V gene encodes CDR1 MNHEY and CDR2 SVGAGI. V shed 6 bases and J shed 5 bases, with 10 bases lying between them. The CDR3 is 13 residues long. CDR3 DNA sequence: TGTGCCAGCAGCTCGCACGGGACCGGGGAGCTGTTTTTT. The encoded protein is CASSSHGTGELFF.

In DNA form, the CDR3 reads TGTGCCAGCAGTACCCGGACAGGGAGGGATGGCTACACCTTC. It translates to CASSTRTGRDGYTF. The chain links TRBV6-5 to TRBJ1-2; TRBD1 matches at 8 bases. This CDR3 is 14 amino acids long. Germline V lookup: CDR1 MNHEY, CDR2 SVGAGI. V was pared by 5 bases and J by 6 bases, with 8 bases of the junction left unmatched.

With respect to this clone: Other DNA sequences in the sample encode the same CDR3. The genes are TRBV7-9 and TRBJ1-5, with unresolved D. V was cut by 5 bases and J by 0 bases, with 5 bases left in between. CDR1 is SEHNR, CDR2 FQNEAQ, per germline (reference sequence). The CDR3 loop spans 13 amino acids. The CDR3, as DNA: TGTGCCAGCAGCCCGTATAGCAATCAGCCCCAGCATTTT. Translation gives CASSPYSNQPQHF.

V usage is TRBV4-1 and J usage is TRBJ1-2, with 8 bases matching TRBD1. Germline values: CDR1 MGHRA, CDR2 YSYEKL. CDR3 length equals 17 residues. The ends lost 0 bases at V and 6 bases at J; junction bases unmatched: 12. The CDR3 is CASSQDEFGQGANGYTF. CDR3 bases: TGCGCCAGCAGCCAAGATGAGTTCGGGCAGGGGGCTAATGGCTACACCTTC.

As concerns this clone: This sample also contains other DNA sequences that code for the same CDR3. The chain's CDR3 is CAWSDRGNQPQHF. In DNA, the CDR3 is TGTGCCTGGTCGGACAGGGGCAATCAGCCCCAGCATTTT. The rearrangement links TRBV30 to TRBJ1-5; 8 bases are a match to TRBD1. Germline V lookup: CDR1 GTSNPN, CDR2 SVGIG (reference sequence). Germline trimming cut 5 bases from V and 2 bases from J; bases unmatched to any gene: 2. There are 13 residues in the CDR3. Together with reference TRBV30 and TRBJ1-5, the CDR3 gives the full variable domain: SQTIHQWPATLVQPVGSPLSLECTVEGTSNPNLYWYRQAAGRGLQLLFYSVGIGQISSEVPQNLSASRPQDRQFILSSKKLLLSDSGFYLCAWSDRGNQPQHFGDGTRLSIL.

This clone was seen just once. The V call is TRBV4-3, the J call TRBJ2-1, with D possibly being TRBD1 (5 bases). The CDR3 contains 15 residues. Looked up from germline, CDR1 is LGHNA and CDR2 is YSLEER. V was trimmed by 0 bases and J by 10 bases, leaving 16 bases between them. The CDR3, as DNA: TGCGCCAGCAGCCAAGATAGGTCGGTGGGGCCGGAGCAGTTCTTC. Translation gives CASSQDRSVGPEQFF.

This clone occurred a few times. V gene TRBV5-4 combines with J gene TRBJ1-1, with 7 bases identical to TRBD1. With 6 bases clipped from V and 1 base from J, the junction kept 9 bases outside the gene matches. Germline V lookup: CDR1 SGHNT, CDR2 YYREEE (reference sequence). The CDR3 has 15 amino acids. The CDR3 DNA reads TGTGCCAGCACCGCAGCCGGGACAGAGAACACTGAAGCTTTCTTT. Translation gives CASTAAGTENTEAFF.

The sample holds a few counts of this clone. For the CDR3, the DNA is TGTGCCAGCTCACCGACCGGGGGAAGATATGGCTACACCTTC. It yields the protein CASSPTGGRYGYTF. This sequence joins TRBV18 and TRBJ1-2, with D possibly matching TRBD1 (5 bases). Germline CDR1 reads KGHSH; CDR2 reads LQKENI. V lost 3 bases and J lost 5, with 13 bases in between. This CDR3 has 14 amino acids.